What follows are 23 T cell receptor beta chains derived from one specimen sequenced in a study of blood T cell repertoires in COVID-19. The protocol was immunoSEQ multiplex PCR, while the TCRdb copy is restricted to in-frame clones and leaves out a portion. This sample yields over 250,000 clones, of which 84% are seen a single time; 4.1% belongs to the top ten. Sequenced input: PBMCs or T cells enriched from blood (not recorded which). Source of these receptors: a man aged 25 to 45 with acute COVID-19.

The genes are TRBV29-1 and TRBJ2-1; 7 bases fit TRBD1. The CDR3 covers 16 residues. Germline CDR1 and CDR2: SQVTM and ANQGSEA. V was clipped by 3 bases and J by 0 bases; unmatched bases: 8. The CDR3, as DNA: TGCAGCGTTGATGGTTTGGGACAGAGCTCCTACAATGAGCAGTTCTTC. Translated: CSVDGLGQSSYNEQFF.

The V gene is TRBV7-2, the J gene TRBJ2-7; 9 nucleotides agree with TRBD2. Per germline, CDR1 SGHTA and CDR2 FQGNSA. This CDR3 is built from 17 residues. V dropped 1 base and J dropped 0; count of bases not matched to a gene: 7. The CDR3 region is CASSLGPSGTSSYEQYV. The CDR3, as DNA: TGTGCCAGCAGCTTAGGCCCTAGCGGGACGAGCTCCTACGAGCAGTACGTC.

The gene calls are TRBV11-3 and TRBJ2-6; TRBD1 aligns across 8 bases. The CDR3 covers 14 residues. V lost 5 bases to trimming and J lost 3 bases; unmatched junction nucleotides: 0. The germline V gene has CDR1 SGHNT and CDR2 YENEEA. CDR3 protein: CASSDRGGANVLTF. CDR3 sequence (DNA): TGTGCCAGCAGCGACAGGGGTGGGGCCAACGTCCTGACTTTC.

CDR3 DNA: TGTGCCAGCAGCTTGAGGGGAAGGGTCAATCAGCCCCAGCATTTT. It codes for CASSLRGRVNQPQHF. This chain links TRBV5-8 with TRBJ1-5; the D gene is possibly TRBD1 (5 bases). Germline V CDR1 and CDR2: SGHTS, YDEGEE. This CDR3 comprises 15 residues. Trimming removed 1 base from V and 3 bases from J, with 11 bases in between.

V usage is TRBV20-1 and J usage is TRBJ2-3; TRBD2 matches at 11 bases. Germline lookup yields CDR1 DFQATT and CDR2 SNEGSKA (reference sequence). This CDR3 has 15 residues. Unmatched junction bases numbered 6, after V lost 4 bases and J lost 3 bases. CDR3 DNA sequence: TGCAGTGCTACTGAACTAGCGGGGGCGACAGATACGCAGTATTTT. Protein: CSATELAGATDTQYF.

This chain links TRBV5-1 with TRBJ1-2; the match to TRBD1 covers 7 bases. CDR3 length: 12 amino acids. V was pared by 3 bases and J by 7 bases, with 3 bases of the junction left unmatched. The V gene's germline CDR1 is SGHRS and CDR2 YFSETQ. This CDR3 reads CASSSQGFGYTF. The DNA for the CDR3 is TGCGCCAGCAGCTCACAGGGGTTTGGCTACACCTTC.

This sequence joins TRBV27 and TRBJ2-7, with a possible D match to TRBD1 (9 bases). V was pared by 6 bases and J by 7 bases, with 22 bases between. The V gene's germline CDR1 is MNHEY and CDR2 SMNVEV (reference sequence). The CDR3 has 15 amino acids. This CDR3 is CASRPLGQGLGEQYV. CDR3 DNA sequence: TGTGCCAGCAGACCCTTGGGACAGGGACTAGGAGAGCAGTACGTC.

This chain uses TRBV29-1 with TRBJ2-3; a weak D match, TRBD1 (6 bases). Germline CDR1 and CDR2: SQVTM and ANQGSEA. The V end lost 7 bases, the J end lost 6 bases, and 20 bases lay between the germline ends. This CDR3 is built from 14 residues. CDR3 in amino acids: CSAGWDILGDTQYF. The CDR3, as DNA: TGCAGCGCCGGGTGGGACATCCTTGGGGATACGCAGTATTTT.

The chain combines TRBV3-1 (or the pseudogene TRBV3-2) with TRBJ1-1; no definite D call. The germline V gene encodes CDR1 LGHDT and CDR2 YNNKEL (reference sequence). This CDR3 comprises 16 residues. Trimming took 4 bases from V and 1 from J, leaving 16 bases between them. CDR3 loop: CASSRGVSPGNTEAFF. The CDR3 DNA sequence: TGTGCCAGCAGCCGAGGCGTATCACCCGGGAACACTGAAGCTTTCTTT.

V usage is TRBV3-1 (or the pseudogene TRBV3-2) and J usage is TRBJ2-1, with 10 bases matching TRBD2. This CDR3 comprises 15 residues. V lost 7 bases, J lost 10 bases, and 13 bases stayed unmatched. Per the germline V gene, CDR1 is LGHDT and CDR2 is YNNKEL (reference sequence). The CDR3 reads CASTYGVAGGGEQFF. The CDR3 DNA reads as TGTGCCAGCACTTATGGGGTAGCGGGAGGAGGGGAGCAGTTCTTC.

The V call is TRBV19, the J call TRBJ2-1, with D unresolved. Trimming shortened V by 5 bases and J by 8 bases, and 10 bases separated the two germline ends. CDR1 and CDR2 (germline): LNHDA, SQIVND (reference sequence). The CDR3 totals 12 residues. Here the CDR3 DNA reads TGTGCCAGTAGTCGCAGGTGGGATGAGCAGTTCTTC. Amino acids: CASSRRWDEQFF.

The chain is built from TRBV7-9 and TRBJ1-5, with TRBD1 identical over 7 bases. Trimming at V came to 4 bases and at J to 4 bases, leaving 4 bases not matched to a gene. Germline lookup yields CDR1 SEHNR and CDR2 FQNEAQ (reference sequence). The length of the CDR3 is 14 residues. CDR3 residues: CASSSGQLNQPQHF. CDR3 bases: TGTGCCAGCAGCTCGGGACAGTTGAATCAGCCCCAGCATTTT.

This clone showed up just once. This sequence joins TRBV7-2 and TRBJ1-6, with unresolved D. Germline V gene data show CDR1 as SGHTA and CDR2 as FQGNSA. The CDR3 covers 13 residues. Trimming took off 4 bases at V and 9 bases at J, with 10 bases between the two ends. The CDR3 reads CASSSDGSSPLHF. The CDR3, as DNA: TGTGCCAGCAGCTCTGACGGGTCTTCACCCCTCCACTTT.

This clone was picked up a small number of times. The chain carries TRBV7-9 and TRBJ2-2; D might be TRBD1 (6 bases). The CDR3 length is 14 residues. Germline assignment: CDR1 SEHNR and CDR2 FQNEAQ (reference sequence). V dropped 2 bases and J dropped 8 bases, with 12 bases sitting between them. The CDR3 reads CASSLPSGVGELFF. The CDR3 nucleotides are TGTGCCAGCAGCTTACCATCAGGGGTAGGGGAGCTGTTTTTT.

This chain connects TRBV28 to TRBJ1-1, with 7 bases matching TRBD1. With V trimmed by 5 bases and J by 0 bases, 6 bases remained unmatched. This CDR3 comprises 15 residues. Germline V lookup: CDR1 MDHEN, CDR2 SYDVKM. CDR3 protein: CASSIRTGVNTEAFF. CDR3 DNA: TGTGCCAGCAGTATCCGGACAGGAGTGAACACTGAAGCTTTCTTT.

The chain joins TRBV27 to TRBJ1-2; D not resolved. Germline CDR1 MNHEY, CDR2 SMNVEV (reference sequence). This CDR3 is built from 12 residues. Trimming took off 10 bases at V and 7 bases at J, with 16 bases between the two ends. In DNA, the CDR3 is TGTGCCACCCTCGGCACTTCGGGTGGCTACACCTTC. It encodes CATLGTSGGYTF.

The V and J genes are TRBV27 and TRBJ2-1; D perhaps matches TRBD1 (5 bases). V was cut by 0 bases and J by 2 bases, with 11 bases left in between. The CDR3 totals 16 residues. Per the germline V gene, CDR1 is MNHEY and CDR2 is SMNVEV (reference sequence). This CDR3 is CASSLSGAAAYNEQFF. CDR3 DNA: TGTGCCAGCAGTTTATCAGGGGCGGCCGCCTACAATGAGCAGTTCTTC.

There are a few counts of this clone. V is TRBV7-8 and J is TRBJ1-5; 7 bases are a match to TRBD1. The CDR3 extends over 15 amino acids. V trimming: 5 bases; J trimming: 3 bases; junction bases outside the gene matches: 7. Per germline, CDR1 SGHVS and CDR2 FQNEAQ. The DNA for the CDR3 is TGTGCCAGCAGCATCGCAGGGGGGCCCAATCAGCCCCAGCATTTT. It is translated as CASSIAGGPNQPQHF.

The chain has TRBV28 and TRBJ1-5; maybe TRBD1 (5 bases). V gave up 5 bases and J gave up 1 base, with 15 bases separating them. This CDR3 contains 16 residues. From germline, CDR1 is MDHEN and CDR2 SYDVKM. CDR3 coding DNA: TGTGCCAGCAGTACTGGGGGGGTCGTAAGCAATCAGCCCCAGCATTTT. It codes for CASSTGGVVSNQPQHF.

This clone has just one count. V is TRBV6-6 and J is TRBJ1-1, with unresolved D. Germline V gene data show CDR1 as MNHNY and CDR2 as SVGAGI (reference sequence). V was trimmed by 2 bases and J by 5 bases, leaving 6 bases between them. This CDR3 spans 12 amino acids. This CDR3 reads CASSYLLTEAFF. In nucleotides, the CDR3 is TGTGCCAGCAGTTACCTCCTGACTGAAGCTTTCTTT.

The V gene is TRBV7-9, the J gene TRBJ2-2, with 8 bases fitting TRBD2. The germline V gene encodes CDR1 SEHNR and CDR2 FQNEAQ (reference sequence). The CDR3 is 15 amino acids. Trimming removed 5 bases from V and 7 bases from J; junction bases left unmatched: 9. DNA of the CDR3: TGTGCCAGCAGCCCCCCGGGGGGGCATGTCGGGGAGCTGTTTTTT. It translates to CASSPPGGHVGELFF.

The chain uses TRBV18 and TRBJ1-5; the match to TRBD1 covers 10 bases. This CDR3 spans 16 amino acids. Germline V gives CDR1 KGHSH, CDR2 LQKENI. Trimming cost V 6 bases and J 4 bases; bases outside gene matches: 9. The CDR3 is CASSGGGQGPNQPQHF. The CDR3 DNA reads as TGTGCCAGCTCCGGCGGGGGACAGGGGCCAAATCAGCCCCAGCATTTT.

The CDR3 DNA reads TGTGCCTGGACATTAGGGGCTAGCGGGTACAATGAGCAGTTCTTC. This translates into CAWTLGASGYNEQFF. The chain carries TRBV30 and TRBJ2-1; TRBD2 matches 8 bases. The CDR3 is 15 amino acids. V lost 4 bases to trimming and J lost 4 bases; unmatched junction nucleotides: 9. Germline CDR1 is GTSNPN and CDR2 is SVGIG (reference sequence). Using reference TRBV30 and TRBJ2-1 for the parts outside the CDR3, the full variable domain is SQTIHQWPATLVQPVGSPLSLECTVEGTSNPNLYWYRQAAGRGLQLLFYSVGIGQISSEVPQNLSASRPQDRQFILSSKKLLLSDSGFYLCAWTLGASGYNEQFFGPGTRLTVL.